This TCR beta chain was identified during a study of blood T cell repertoires in COVID-19. This CDR3 has 14 residues. CDR1 and CDR2 from the germline V gene are GTSNPN and SVGIG (reference sequence). V was shortened by 3 bases and J by 3 bases, with 15 bases between the two germline ends. Clones were sequenced by immunoSEQ multiplex PCR, and TCRdb holds only the in-frame ones, with some missing. The sample includes about 140,000 clones, 80% to 85% of them seen just once. The sample consisted of peripheral blood. The receptor was derived from an older woman with acute or convalescent COVID-19. V is TRBV30 and J is TRBJ2-7; a possible D gene is TRBD1 (6 bases). CDR3 protein: CAWRIQGMGYEQYF. The CDR3 DNA reads TGTGCCTGGAGAATCCAGGGGATGGGCTACGAGCAGTACTTC.